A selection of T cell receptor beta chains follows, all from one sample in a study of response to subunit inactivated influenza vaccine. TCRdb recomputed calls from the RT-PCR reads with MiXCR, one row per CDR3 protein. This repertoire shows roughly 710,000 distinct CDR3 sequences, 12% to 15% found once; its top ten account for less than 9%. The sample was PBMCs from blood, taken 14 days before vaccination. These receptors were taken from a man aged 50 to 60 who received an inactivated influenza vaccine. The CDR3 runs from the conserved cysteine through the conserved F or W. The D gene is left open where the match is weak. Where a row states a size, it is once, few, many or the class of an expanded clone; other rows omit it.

CDR3 protein: CASSVGGTALGTGELFF
CDR3 DNA: TGTGCCAGCAGCGTAGGGGGGACAGCCTTGGGCACCGGGGAGCTGTTTTTT
J gene: TRBJ2-2
D gene: TRBD1
clone size: -
V gene: TRBV9

CDR3 protein: CASSKLASYEQYF
CDR3 DNA: TGTGCCAGCAGCAAGCTAGCGTCCTACGAGCAGTACTTC
J gene: TRBJ2-7
D gene: -
clone size: -
V gene: TRBV7-2

CDR3 protein: CASRASGGGNTGELFF
CDR3 DNA: TGTGCCAGCAGAGCTAGCGGGGGGGGCAACACCGGGGAGCTGTTTTTT
J gene: TRBJ2-2
D gene: TRBD2
clone size: few
V gene: TRBV12-3/TRBV12-4

CDR3 protein: CASSLPGAETQYF
CDR3 DNA: TGTGCCAGCAGCCTACCGGGGGCAGAGACCCAGTACTTC
J gene: TRBJ2-5
D gene: -
clone size: few
V gene: TRBV6-1

CDR3 protein: CASSVGGTGDEQYF
CDR3 DNA: TGTGCCAGCAGCGTAGGTGGGACAGGTGACGAGCAGTACTTC
J gene: TRBJ2-7
D gene: TRBD1
clone size: -
V gene: TRBV9

CDR3 protein: CASTYAASGRGEQFF
CDR3 DNA: TGTGCCAGCACCTATGCGGCTAGCGGGAGGGGTGAGCAGTTCTTC
J gene: TRBJ2-1
D gene: TRBD2
clone size: -
V gene: TRBV27

CDR3 protein: CASSAAGNKNIQYF
CDR3 DNA: TGTGCCAGCAGTGCGGCAGGGAACAAAAACATTCAGTACTTC
J gene: TRBJ2-4
D gene: -
clone size: -
V gene: TRBV25-1

CDR3 protein: CATQGGGQGDTQYF
CDR3 DNA: TGTGCCACCCAGGGCGGGGGGCAGGGAGATACGCAGTATTTT
J gene: TRBJ2-3
D gene: TRBD2
clone size: -
V gene: TRBV24-1

CDR3 protein: CASSQTQVNTEAFF
CDR3 DNA: TGCGCCAGCAGCCAAACTCAGGTGAACACTGAAGCTTTCTTT
J gene: TRBJ1-1
D gene: -
clone size: few
V gene: TRBV4-1

CDR3 protein: CASRQNRITDTQYF
CDR3 DNA: TGTGCCAGCAGACAGAACAGGATAACAGATACGCAGTATTTT
J gene: TRBJ2-3
D gene: -
clone size: -
V gene: TRBV6-2/TRBV6-3

CDR3 protein: CASSLEGLRTDTQYF
CDR3 DNA: TGCGCCAGCAGCTTGGAAGGGCTGAGGACAGATACGCAGTATTTT
J gene: TRBJ2-3
D gene: -
clone size: few
V gene: TRBV5-1

CDR3 protein: CASSPRSTNEKLFF
CDR3 DNA: TGTGCCAGCTCACCACGGTCAACTAATGAAAAACTGTTTTTT
J gene: TRBJ1-4
D gene: -
clone size: few
V gene: TRBV18

CDR3 protein: CASSLFRTGSQETQYF
CDR3 DNA: TGCGCCAGCAGCTTATTCAGGACAGGGAGTCAAGAGACCCAGTACTTC
J gene: TRBJ2-5
D gene: TRBD1
clone size: few
V gene: TRBV5-1

CDR3 protein: CSVEGGPLGRGLVEQYF
CDR3 DNA: TGCAGCGTTGAAGGGGGACCCTTGGGAAGGGGATTAGTCGAGCAGTACTTC
J gene: TRBJ2-7
D gene: -
clone size: many
V gene: TRBV29-1

CDR3 protein: CASSLTGQGTETQYF
CDR3 DNA: TGTGCCAGCAGCCTTACGGGACAGGGGACAGAGACCCAGTACTTC
J gene: TRBJ2-5
D gene: TRBD1
clone size: few
V gene: TRBV5-6

CDR3 protein: CASSWTGTGGSEQYF
CDR3 DNA: TGTGCCAGCAGCTGGACCGGGACAGGGGGTTCCGAGCAGTACTTC
J gene: TRBJ2-7
D gene: TRBD1
clone size: -
V gene: TRBV11-2

CDR3 protein: CASSQDSLDRGTGELFF
CDR3 DNA: TGCGCCAGCAGCCAAGATTCCCTGGACAGGGGCACCGGGGAGCTGTTTTTT
J gene: TRBJ2-2
D gene: TRBD1
clone size: -
V gene: TRBV4-3

CDR3 protein: CASSQVQGTEAFF
CDR3 DNA: TGTGCCAGCAGCCAAGTCCAGGGCACTGAAGCTTTCTTT
J gene: TRBJ1-1
D gene: -
clone size: -
V gene: TRBV3-1

CDR3 protein: CASSPHKASGGADTQYF
CDR3 DNA: TGCGCCAGCAGCCCACACAAAGCGAGCGGGGGGGCAGATACGCAGTATTTT
J gene: TRBJ2-3
D gene: TRBD2
clone size: -
V gene: TRBV4-3

CDR3 protein: CASSLPGTSLSISYNEQFF
CDR3 DNA: TGTGCCAGCAGCTTACCCGGGACTAGCCTCTCCATCTCCTACAATGAGCAGTTCTTC
J gene: TRBJ2-1
D gene: TRBD2
clone size: few
V gene: TRBV11-2

CDR3 protein: CSAKISSSYEQYF
CDR3 DNA: TGCAGTGCTAAGATAAGCAGCTCCTACGAGCAGTACTTC
J gene: TRBJ2-7
D gene: -
clone size: many
V gene: TRBV20-1

CDR3 protein: CSVAVGQGWDPRSTGTQYF
CDR3 DNA: TGCAGCGTTGCTGTAGGGCAGGGATGGGACCCACGATCGACGGGTACGCAGTATTTT
J gene: TRBJ2-3
D gene: -
clone size: -
V gene: TRBV29-1

CDR3 protein: CSVDGTGSQKLFF
CDR3 DNA: TGCAGCGTTGATGGGACAGGCTCTCAAAAACTGTTTTTT
J gene: TRBJ1-4
D gene: TRBD1
clone size: -
V gene: TRBV29-1

CDR3 protein: CSASGGRLSKNIQYF
CDR3 DNA: TGCAGTGCTAGTGGTGGGAGGTTATCCAAAAACATTCAGTACTTC
J gene: TRBJ2-4
D gene: -
clone size: few
V gene: TRBV20-1

CDR3 protein: CASSLDLVGTTTNEKLFF
CDR3 DNA: TGCGCCAGCAGCTTGGATCTTGTAGGGACAACGACTAATGAAAAACTGTTTTTT
J gene: TRBJ1-4
D gene: -
clone size: few
V gene: TRBV5-1

CDR3 protein: CATRGGGTDTQYF
CDR3 DNA: TGTGCCACCCGGGGAGGGGGCACAGATACGCAGTATTTT
J gene: TRBJ2-3
D gene: TRBD2
clone size: -
V gene: TRBV6-1

CDR3 protein: CASSIRRTGSSYGYTF
CDR3 DNA: TGTGCCAGCAGTATCCGTCGAACAGGGTCCTCCTATGGCTACACCTTC
J gene: TRBJ1-2
D gene: -
clone size: few
V gene: TRBV6-1

CDR3 protein: CSARDGGNQPQHF
CDR3 DNA: TGCAGTGCTAGGGACGGGGGCAATCAGCCCCAGCATTTT
J gene: TRBJ1-5
D gene: -
clone size: -
V gene: TRBV20-1

CDR3 protein: CASQTREQYF
CDR3 DNA: TGTGCCAGCCAAACTAGGGAGCAGTACTTC
J gene: TRBJ2-7
D gene: -
clone size: -
V gene: TRBV21-1

CDR3 protein: CASSVSRGYYGNTIYF
CDR3 DNA: TGTGCCAGCAGTGTCAGTAGGGGGTATTATGGAAACACCATATATTTT
J gene: TRBJ1-3
D gene: -
clone size: few
V gene: TRBV3-1

CDR3 protein: CASSLVPFDAYEQYF
CDR3 DNA: TGCGCCAGCAGCTTGGTCCCCTTTGACGCTTACGAGCAGTACTTC
J gene: TRBJ2-7
D gene: -
clone size: -
V gene: TRBV5-1

CDR3 protein: CASSKQGIDYGYTF
CDR3 DNA: TGTGCCAGCAGCAAACAGGGGATAGACTATGGCTACACCTTC
J gene: TRBJ1-2
D gene: TRBD1
clone size: many
V gene: TRBV12-3/TRBV12-4

CDR3 protein: CASSSRAGQGFYEQYF
CDR3 DNA: TGTGCCAGCAGCTCACGCGCGGGACAGGGGTTTTACGAGCAGTACTTC
J gene: TRBJ2-7
D gene: TRBD1
clone size: few
V gene: TRBV28

CDR3 protein: CSVLTSGNYEQYF
CDR3 DNA: TGCAGCGTTTTGACTAGCGGGAACTACGAGCAGTACTTC
J gene: TRBJ2-7
D gene: TRBD2
clone size: many
V gene: TRBV29-1

CDR3 protein: CASSAGDGEKLFF
CDR3 DNA: TGTGCCAGCAGCGCCGGGGATGGGGAAAAACTGTTTTTT
J gene: TRBJ1-4
D gene: -
clone size: few
V gene: TRBV9

CDR3 protein: CAISDGQGKVNYGYTF
CDR3 DNA: TGTGCCATCAGTGACGGACAGGGAAAAGTTAACTATGGCTACACCTTC
J gene: TRBJ1-2
D gene: TRBD1
clone size: few
V gene: TRBV10-3

CDR3 protein: CASSYPRDGQPQHF
CDR3 DNA: TGTGCCAGCAGTTACCCCAGGGATGGGCAGCCCCAGCATTTT
J gene: TRBJ1-5
D gene: -
clone size: -
V gene: TRBV6-5

CDR3 protein: CATGGQATNEKLFF
CDR3 DNA: TGTGCCACCGGAGGACAGGCAACTAATGAAAAACTGTTTTTT
J gene: TRBJ1-4
D gene: TRBD1
clone size: few
V gene: TRBV15

CDR3 protein: CASSYQAGTGVHGTQYF
CDR3 DNA: TGTGCCAGCAGTTACCAAGCCGGGACAGGGGTGCACGGGACCCAGTACTTC
J gene: TRBJ2-5
D gene: TRBD1
clone size: few
V gene: TRBV12-3/TRBV12-4

CDR3 protein: CASSQPRQGSGETQYF
CDR3 DNA: TGTGCCAGCAGCCAACCGAGACAGGGATCAGGCGAGACCCAGTACTTC
J gene: TRBJ2-5
D gene: TRBD1
clone size: -
V gene: TRBV7-9

CDR3 protein: CASSQDRIVTDTQYF
CDR3 DNA: TGTGCCAGCAGCCAAGATCGGATAGTCACAGATACGCAGTATTTT
J gene: TRBJ2-3
D gene: -
clone size: -
V gene: TRBV4-2

CDR3 protein: CASSLKGGITEAFF
CDR3 DNA: TGTGCCAGCAGTTTGAAAGGGGGCATCACTGAAGCTTTCTTT
J gene: TRBJ1-1
D gene: TRBD1
clone size: few
V gene: TRBV28

CDR3 protein: CAISESYLTSVETQYF
CDR3 DNA: TGTGCCATCAGTGAGTCGTATCTGACTAGCGTAGAGACCCAGTACTTC
J gene: TRBJ2-5
D gene: TRBD2
clone size: many
V gene: TRBV10-3

CDR3 protein: CSAPTWGRGREQFF
CDR3 DNA: TGCAGTGCCCCGACCTGGGGGCGGGGGAGGGAGCAGTTCTTC
J gene: TRBJ2-1
D gene: -
clone size: -
V gene: TRBV20-1

CDR3 protein: CASSHRGRFSPLHF
CDR3 DNA: TGTGCCAGCAGTCACAGGGGGAGGTTTTCACCCCTCCACTTT
J gene: TRBJ1-6
D gene: TRBD1
clone size: few
V gene: TRBV27

CDR3 protein: CASMLGPGANVLTF
CDR3 DNA: TGTGCCAGTATGTTAGGCCCTGGGGCCAACGTCCTGACTTTC
J gene: TRBJ2-6
D gene: -
clone size: -
V gene: TRBV12-3/TRBV12-4

CDR3 protein: CASAWARDQPQHF
CDR3 DNA: TGTGCCAGCGCATGGGCCCGGGATCAGCCCCAGCATTTT
J gene: TRBJ1-5
D gene: -
clone size: many
V gene: TRBV12-3/TRBV12-4

CDR3 protein: CASHLAGGGETQYF
CDR3 DNA: TGTGCCAGCCATTTAGCGGGAGGAGGGGAGACCCAGTACTTC
J gene: TRBJ2-5
D gene: TRBD2
clone size: few
V gene: TRBV2

CDR3 protein: CASSPRTVGNEQYF
CDR3 DNA: TGTGCCAGCAGTCCACGGACCGTGGGGAACGAGCAGTACTTC
J gene: TRBJ2-7
D gene: -
clone size: -
V gene: TRBV12-3/TRBV12-4

CDR3 protein: CASSTGFNYEQYF
CDR3 DNA: TGTGCCAGCAGCACAGGGTTTAATTACGAGCAGTACTTC
J gene: TRBJ2-7
D gene: -
clone size: -
V gene: TRBV28

CDR3 protein: CASSSRFVTWEFF
CDR3 DNA: TGTGCCAGCAGTTCCCGATTTGTTACTTGGGAGTTCTTC
J gene: TRBJ2-1
D gene: -
clone size: many
V gene: TRBV12-3/TRBV12-4

CDR3 protein: CASSFLSGELFF
CDR3 DNA: TGTGCCAGCAGCTTCCTCTCCGGGGAGCTGTTTTTT
J gene: TRBJ2-2
D gene: -
clone size: -
V gene: TRBV7-8

CDR3 protein: CASSLSPGVSYNSPLHF
CDR3 DNA: TGCGCCAGCAGCTTGTCTCCGGGTGTCTCCTATAATTCACCCCTCCACTTT
J gene: TRBJ1-6
D gene: -
clone size: few
V gene: TRBV5-1

CDR3 protein: CASSILLGADTQYF
CDR3 DNA: TGTGCCAGCAGTATCTTATTGGGGGCAGATACGCAGTATTTT
J gene: TRBJ2-3
D gene: -
clone size: many
V gene: TRBV11-2